These 27 T cell receptor beta chains originate from one sample sequenced in a study of T cells after yellow fever vaccination. Each CDR3 protein is one row after TCRdb ran MiXCR on the 5' RACE reads. Here the sample spans around 340,000 distinct CDR3 sequences, 8.5% to 9% being singletons. The sequencing used PBMCs, collected on the day of the first yellow fever vaccination. The origin of the receptors is a man between 18 and 29 years old who received the YFV17D yellow fever vaccine.

In its sample, this clonotype was seen a few times. V gene TRBV4-3 combines with J gene TRBJ2-7, with D unresolved. The germline V gene encodes CDR1 LGHNA and CDR2 YSLEER. The germline V and J ends were trimmed by 1 base and 2 bases, with 6 bases remaining between them. The CDR3 is 13 residues long. The CDR3 is CASSQVITYEQYF. The CDR3 nucleotides read TGCGCCAGCAGCCAAGTCATCACCTACGAGCAGTACTTC.

The genes are TRBV7-2 and TRBJ1-2, with unresolved D. The CDR3 consists of 13 residues. The germline V and J ends were trimmed by 5 bases and 8 bases, with 15 bases remaining between them. Germline V lookup: CDR1 SGHTA, CDR2 FQGNSA. The CDR3 protein is CASSPGTTGGYTF. The CDR3 bases are TGTGCCAGCAGCCCCGGTACGACTGGGGGCTACACCTTC.

This clonotype has just a few counts. The chain joins TRBV14 to TRBJ1-1; D is unclear. The CDR3 loop spans 14 amino acids. Germline CDR1 SGHDN, CDR2 FVKESK. Between the trimmed V and J ends, which lost 2 bases and 4 bases, there was a span of 11 bases. In DNA, the CDR3 is TGTGCCAGCAGCCAACAGCCTTCGGGCACTGAAGCTTTCTTT. Residues: CASSQQPSGTEAFF.

Ten or more counts support this clonotype. This rearrangement joins TRBV5-1 to TRBJ2-3, with TRBD2 identical over 7 bases. The CDR3 has 14 amino acids. Per the germline V gene, CDR1 is SGHRS and CDR2 is YFSETQ. Trimming removed 4 bases from V and 3 bases from J; junction bases left unmatched: 5. CDR3 amino acids: CASSVGEGTDTQYF. The CDR3, as DNA: TGCGCCAGCAGCGTAGGGGAGGGGACAGATACGCAGTATTTT. Looking up the rest from reference TRBV5-1 and TRBJ2-3 gives the full variable domain: KAGVTQTPRYLIKTRGQQVTLSCSPISGHRSVSWYQQTPGQGLQFLFEYFSETQRNKGNFPGRFSGRQFSNSRSEMNVSTLELGDSALYLCASSVGEGTDTQYFGPGTRLTVL.

On this clonotype itself: This clone may be a read error of a much larger clone one base away. The gene calls are TRBV20-1 and TRBJ2-3; D is possibly TRBD2 (6 bases). The germline CDR1 and CDR2 sequences are DFQATT and SNEGSKA (reference sequence). This CDR3 is 15 amino acids long. CDR3 sequence: CSADPLASGTDKQYF. Written as DNA, the CDR3 is TGCAGTGCCGACCCCCTAGCGTCCGGCACAGATAAGCAGTATTTT.

This clonotype has at least ten counts. V and J are TRBV6-5 and TRBJ2-2; D is uncertain. V lost 2 bases and J 6 bases, leaving 7 bases between the germline ends. Germline V lookup: CDR1 MNHEY, CDR2 SVGAGI. This CDR3 spans 13 amino acids. CDR3 sequence: CASSYVVPGELFF. CDR3 coding DNA: TGTGCCAGCAGTTACGTGGTCCCCGGGGAGCTGTTTTTT.

This clonotype was detected ten times or more. This chain joins TRBV7-2 and TRBJ2-3; the match to TRBD1 covers 11 bases. J gave up 1 base and V 5 bases, and 5 bases lay outside the gene matches. The CDR3 is 16 residues long. In germline, CDR1 is SGHTA, CDR2 FQGNSA. The CDR3 coding sequence is TGTGCCAGCAGCCCCGGGACAGGGGGACGCACAGATACGCAGTATTTT. Protein product: CASSPGTGGRTDTQYF. The whole variable domain, filled in from reference TRBV7-2 and TRBJ2-3, reads GAGVSQSPSNKVTEKGKDVELRCDPISGHTALYWYRQSLGQGLEFLIYFQGNSAPDKSGLPSDRFSAERTGGSVSTLTIQRTQQEDSAVYLCASSPGTGGRTDTQYFGPGTRLTVL.

The chain uses TRBV4-1 and TRBJ2-7; 11 nucleotides line up with TRBD1. Trimming at V came to 2 bases and at J to 4 bases, leaving 4 bases not matched to a gene. The CDR3 sequence is 15 residues long. CDR1 is MGHRA, CDR2 YSYEKL, per germline. CDR3 DNA sequence: TGCGCCAGCAGCCAATACCGGGACAGGGGGTACGAGCAGTACTTC. As protein: CASSQYRDRGYEQYF.

This clonotype was detected a few times. The chain joins TRBV6-1 to TRBJ2-7, with 13 bases fitting TRBD2. The CDR3 extends over 15 amino acids. Germline CDR1 MNHNS, CDR2 SASEGT. V gave up 6 bases and J gave up 2 bases; unmatched junction bases: 4. The CDR3 sequence is CASSPTSGGAYEQYV. In nucleotides, the CDR3 is TGTGCCAGCAGCCCAACTAGCGGGGGGGCCTACGAGCAGTACGTC.

The sample holds many counts of this clonotype. The CDR3 DNA follows: TGTGCCAGCAGTCCTTCGGAGGGACAGAAGAACACTGAAGCTTTCTTT. Amino acids: CASSPSEGQKNTEAFF. This chain uses TRBV28 with TRBJ1-1; TRBD1 aligns across 7 bases. The germline gives CDR1 MDHEN, CDR2 SYDVKM. CDR3 length: 16 residues. With V trimmed by 5 bases and J by 1 base, 10 bases remained unmatched.

This clonotype was observed at least ten times. This chain links TRBV4-2 with TRBJ2-3; no clear D gene. V lost 0 bases and J lost 6, with 4 bases in between. The germline CDR1 and CDR2 sequences are LGHNA and YNFKEQ. CDR3 length: 12 residues. CDR3 in DNA: TGTGCCAGCAGCCAAGATCAGGATACGCAGTATTTT. This gives the protein CASSQDQDTQYF.

The V call is TRBV12-3 or TRBV12-4, the J call TRBJ2-1, with D maybe TRBD1 (5 bases). Trimming removed 3 bases at V and 0 bases at J, with 18 bases between. The CDR3 extends over 18 amino acids. In DNA, the CDR3 is TGTGCCAGCAGTTTTTTTGGTTTTCCAGGGATCTCCTACAATGAGCAGTTCTTC. It is translated as CASSFFGFPGISYNEQFF.

The genes are TRBV4-2 and TRBJ1-2; D ambiguous. This CDR3 is 12 amino acids long. The V gene lost 4 bases and the J gene lost 8 bases, with 11 bases spanning the gap. Per the germline V gene, CDR1 is LGHNA and CDR2 is YNFKEQ. DNA of the CDR3: TGTGCCAGCAGCCCCCCCACCGGGGGCTACACCTTC. This sequence encodes CASSPPTGGYTF.

The chain joins TRBV4-3 to TRBJ1-1; D is ambiguous. The germline V and J ends were trimmed by 0 bases and 6 bases, with 11 bases remaining between them. The CDR3 is 14 residues long. Germline V CDR1 and CDR2: LGHNA, YSLEER. The CDR3 region is CASSQDRGGSEAFF. In DNA, the CDR3 is TGCGCCAGCAGCCAAGATCGAGGAGGATCTGAAGCTTTCTTT.

The chain uses TRBV5-6 and TRBJ2-7; D gene unclear. CDR1 SGHDT and CDR2 YYEEEE come from the germline V gene. The V end lost 2 bases, the J end lost 1 base, and 16 bases lay between the germline ends. The CDR3 is 16 amino acids. Here the CDR3 reads CASSLRHWTSSYEQYF. DNA of the CDR3: TGTGCCAGCAGCTTACGACATTGGACCTCGTCCTACGAGCAGTACTTC.

CDR3 coding DNA: TGCAGTGCACTCCGGGGGGTGTTTGGAGAGACCCAGTACTTC. Protein sequence: CSALRGVFGETQYF. The gene calls are TRBV20-1 and TRBJ2-5, with 7 nucleotides matching TRBD2. Trimming cost V 6 bases and J 4 bases; bases outside gene matches: 11. Looked up from germline, CDR1 is DFQATT and CDR2 is SNEGSKA (reference sequence). The CDR3 totals 14 residues.

This clonotype was observed a few times. V usage is TRBV20-1 and J usage is TRBJ1-1; D not resolved. The V end was cut by 5 bases, the J end by 5 bases, with 15 bases between. CDR1 is DFQATT and CDR2 is SNEGSKA in the germline V gene (reference sequence). This CDR3 has 13 residues. This chain's CDR3 is CSAPRPGKTEAFF. DNA for the CDR3: TGCAGTGCTCCCCGGCCGGGAAAGACTGAAGCTTTCTTT.

The J gene is TRBJ1-4, the V gene TRBV6-6, with D possibly being TRBD1 (6 bases). The V gene lost 8 bases and the J gene lost 7 bases, with 14 bases spanning the gap. The CDR3 sequence is 13 residues long. From germline, CDR1 is MNHNY and CDR2 SVGAGI (reference sequence). The CDR3 DNA sequence: TGTGCCAGCCGGATGGGGGGCCGTGAAAAACTGTTTTTT. It codes for CASRMGGREKLFF.

This clonotype appeared many times. V is TRBV4-2 and J is TRBJ2-2, with D perhaps TRBD2 (6 bases). Germline CDR1 and CDR2: LGHNA and YNFKEQ. Between the trimmed V and J ends, which lost 0 bases and 0 bases, there was a span of 11 bases. This CDR3 spans 17 amino acids. DNA of the CDR3: TGTGCCAGCAGCCAAGATCCCGGGAGCGCGAACACCGGGGAGCTGTTTTTT. Encoded protein: CASSQDPGSANTGELFF.

This clonotype was detected a few times. The chain has TRBV12-3 or TRBV12-4 and TRBJ1-1; D is perhaps TRBD1 (6 bases). Between the trimmed V and J ends, which lost 3 bases and 4 bases, there was a span of 15 bases. This CDR3 has 15 residues. CDR3 nucleotide sequence: TGTGCCAGCAGTTTCGGGGGGGGCGAGGGCACTGAAGCTTTCTTT. Encoded protein: CASSFGGGEGTEAFF.

In its sample, this clonotype was seen a few times. The V and J genes are TRBV5-1 and TRBJ2-3; 10 bases match TRBD2. Trimming took 4 bases from V and 1 from J; bases not matched to a gene: 3. The germline CDR1 and CDR2 sequences are SGHRS and YFSETQ. The CDR3 covers 15 residues. This chain's CDR3 is CASSPLAGGTDTQYF. The DNA for the CDR3 is TGCGCCAGCAGCCCGCTAGCGGGGGGCACAGATACGCAGTATTTT.

The chain couples TRBV30 to TRBJ2-2; D is undetermined. This CDR3 is 15 amino acids long. V was trimmed by 5 bases and J by 3 bases, leaving 16 bases between them. Germline loops: CDR1 GTSNPN, CDR2 SVGIG (reference sequence). CDR3 nucleotides: TGTGCCTGGGTCAGGTGGGCCTCGGACACCGGGGAGCTGTTTTTT. Its protein product is CAWVRWASDTGELFF.

The rearrangement links TRBV4-3 to TRBJ2-3, with D perhaps matching TRBD2 (5 bases). CDR3 length equals 15 residues. The germline CDR1 and CDR2 sequences are LGHNA and YSLEER. Deletions cut 0 bases from V and 2 bases from J, with 9 bases between. CDR3 loop: CASSQDLAATDTQYF. In DNA form, the CDR3 reads TGCGCCAGCAGCCAAGATCTAGCTGCCACAGATACGCAGTATTTT.

This clonotype was recorded a few times. The V gene is TRBV11-2, the J gene TRBJ2-5, with unresolved D. This CDR3 contains 17 residues. Per the germline V gene, CDR1 is SGHAT and CDR2 is FQNNGV. V was shortened by 0 bases and J by 7 bases, with 21 bases between the two germline ends. CDR3 nucleotide sequence: TGTGCCAGCAGCTTAGACCTAAATATAGTGGAACACGGGACCCAGTACTTC. Protein product: CASSLDLNIVEHGTQYF.

This clonotype was detected only a few times. The chain combines TRBV2 with TRBJ2-3; 10 positions agree with TRBD2. Germline loops: CDR1 SNHLY, CDR2 FYNNEI. The CDR3 has 16 amino acids. Trimming took 6 bases from V and 4 from J; bases not matched to a gene: 10. This CDR3 is CASSPQLAGIADTQYF. DNA for the CDR3: TGTGCCAGCAGCCCCCAACTAGCGGGGATCGCAGATACGCAGTATTTT.

The chain couples TRBV7-7 to TRBJ1-3, with D maybe TRBD1 (6 bases). The CDR3 extends over 15 amino acids. In germline, CDR1 is SSHAT, CDR2 FNYEAQ (reference sequence). Deletions cut 3 bases from V and 1 base from J, with 10 bases between. The CDR3 loop is CASSFSGQSGNTIYF. In DNA, the CDR3 is TGTGCCAGCAGCTTCTCCGGACAGTCTGGAAACACCATATATTTT.

V gene TRBV20-1 combines with J gene TRBJ2-5; either TRBD1 or TRBD2 may supply D (5 bases each). Looked up from germline, CDR1 is DFQATT and CDR2 is SNEGSKA (reference sequence). Trimming removed 3 bases from V and 0 bases from J, with 14 bases in between. The CDR3 runs to 15 residues. The CDR3 spells CSASISGRYQETQYF. The CDR3 bases are TGCAGTGCTAGTATCTCGGGACGCTACCAAGAGACCCAGTACTTC.